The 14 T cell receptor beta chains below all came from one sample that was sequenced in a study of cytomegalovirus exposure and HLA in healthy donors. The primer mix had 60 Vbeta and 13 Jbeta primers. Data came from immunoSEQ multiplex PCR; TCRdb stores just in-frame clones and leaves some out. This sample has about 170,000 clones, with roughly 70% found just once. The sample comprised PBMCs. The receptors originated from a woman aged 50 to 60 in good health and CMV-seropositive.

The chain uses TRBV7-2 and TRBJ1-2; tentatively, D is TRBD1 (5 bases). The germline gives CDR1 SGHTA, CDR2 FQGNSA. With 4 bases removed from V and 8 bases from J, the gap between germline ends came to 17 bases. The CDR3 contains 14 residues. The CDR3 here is CASSSTGGASGYTF. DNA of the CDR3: TGTGCCAGCAGCTCAACGGGAGGGGCGTCGGGCTACACCTTC. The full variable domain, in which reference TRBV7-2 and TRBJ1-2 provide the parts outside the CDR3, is GAGVSQSPSNKVTEKGKDVELRCDPISGHTALYWYRQSLGQGLEFLIYFQGNSAPDKSGLPSDRFSAERTGGSVSTLTIQRTQQEDSAVYLCASSSTGGASGYTFGSGTRLTVV.

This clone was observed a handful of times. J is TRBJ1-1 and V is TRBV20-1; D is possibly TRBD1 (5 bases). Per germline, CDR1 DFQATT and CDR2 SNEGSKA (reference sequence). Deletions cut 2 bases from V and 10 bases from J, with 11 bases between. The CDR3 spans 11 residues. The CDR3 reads CSARYRRGAFF. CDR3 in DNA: TGCAGTGCTAGATACCGGAGGGGAGCTTTCTTT.

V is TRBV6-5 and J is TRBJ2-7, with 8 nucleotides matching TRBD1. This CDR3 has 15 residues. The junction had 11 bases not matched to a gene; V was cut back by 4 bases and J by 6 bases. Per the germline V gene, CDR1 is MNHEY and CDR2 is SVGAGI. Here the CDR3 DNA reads TGTGCCAGCAGTTCACCCGGGACAGGAGGTTTCGAGCAGTACTTC. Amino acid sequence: CASSSPGTGGFEQYF.

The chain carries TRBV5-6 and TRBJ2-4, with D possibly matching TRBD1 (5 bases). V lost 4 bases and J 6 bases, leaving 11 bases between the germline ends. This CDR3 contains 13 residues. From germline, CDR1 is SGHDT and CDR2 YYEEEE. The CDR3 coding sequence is TGTGCCAGCAGCATCGATAGGGGAAACATTCAGTACTTC. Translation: CASSIDRGNIQYF. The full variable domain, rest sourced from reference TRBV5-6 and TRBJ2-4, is DAGVTQSPTHLIKTRGQQVTLRCSPKSGHDTVSWYQQALGQGPQFIFQYYEEEERQRGNFPDRFSGHQFPNYSSELNVNALLLGDSALYLCASSIDRGNIQYFGAGTRLSVL.

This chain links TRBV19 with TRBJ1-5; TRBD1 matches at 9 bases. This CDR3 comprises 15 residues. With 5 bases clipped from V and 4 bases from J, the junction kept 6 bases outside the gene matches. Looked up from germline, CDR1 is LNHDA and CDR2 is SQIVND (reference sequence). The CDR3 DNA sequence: TGTGCCAGTAGTGCATTGGGGACAGGGAATCAGCCCCAGCATTTT. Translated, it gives CASSALGTGNQPQHF.

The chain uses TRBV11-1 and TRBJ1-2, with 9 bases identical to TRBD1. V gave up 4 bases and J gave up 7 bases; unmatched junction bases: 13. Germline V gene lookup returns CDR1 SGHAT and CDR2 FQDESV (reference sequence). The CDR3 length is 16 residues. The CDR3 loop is CASSSGTGPLSSGYTF. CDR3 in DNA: TGTGCCAGCAGCTCCGGGACAGGGCCCCTTTCGAGTGGCTACACCTTC.

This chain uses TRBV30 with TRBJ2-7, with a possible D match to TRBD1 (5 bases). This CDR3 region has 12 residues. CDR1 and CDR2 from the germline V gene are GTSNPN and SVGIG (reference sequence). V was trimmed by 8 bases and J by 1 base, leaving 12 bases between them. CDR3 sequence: CAGAGNSYEQYF. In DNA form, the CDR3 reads TGTGCCGGGGCAGGGAATTCCTACGAGCAGTACTTC.

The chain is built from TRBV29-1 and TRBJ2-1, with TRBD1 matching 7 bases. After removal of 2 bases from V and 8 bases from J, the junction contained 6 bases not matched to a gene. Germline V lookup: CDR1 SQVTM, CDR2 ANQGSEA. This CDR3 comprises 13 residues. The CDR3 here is CSVEPDRVDEQFF. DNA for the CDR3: TGCAGCGTTGAACCTGACAGGGTCGATGAGCAGTTCTTC.

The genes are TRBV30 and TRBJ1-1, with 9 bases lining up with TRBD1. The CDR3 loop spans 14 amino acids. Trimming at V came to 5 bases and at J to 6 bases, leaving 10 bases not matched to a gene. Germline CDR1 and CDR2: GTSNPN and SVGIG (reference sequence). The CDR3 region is CAWDRGGDGAEAFF. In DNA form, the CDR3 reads TGTGCCTGGGACAGGGGGGGTGATGGGGCTGAAGCTTTCTTT.

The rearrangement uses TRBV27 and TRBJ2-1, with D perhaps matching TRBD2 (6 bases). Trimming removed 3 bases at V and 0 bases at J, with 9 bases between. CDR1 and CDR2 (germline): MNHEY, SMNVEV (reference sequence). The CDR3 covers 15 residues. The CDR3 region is CASSLTGSSYNEQFF. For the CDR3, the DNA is TGTGCCAGCAGTTTGACCGGGAGCTCCTACAATGAGCAGTTCTTC.

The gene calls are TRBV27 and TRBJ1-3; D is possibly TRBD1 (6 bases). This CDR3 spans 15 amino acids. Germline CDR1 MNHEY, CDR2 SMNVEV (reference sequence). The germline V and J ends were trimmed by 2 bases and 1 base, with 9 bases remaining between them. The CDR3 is CASSLPGHSGNTIYF. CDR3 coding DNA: TGTGCCAGCAGTTTACCGGGACATTCTGGAAACACCATATATTTT.

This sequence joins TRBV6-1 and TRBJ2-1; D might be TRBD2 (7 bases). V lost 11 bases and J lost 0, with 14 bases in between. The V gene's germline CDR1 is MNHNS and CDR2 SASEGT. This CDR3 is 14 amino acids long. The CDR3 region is CAGEGGSSYNEQFF. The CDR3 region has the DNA TGTGCCGGAGAGGGGGGGAGCTCCTACAATGAGCAGTTCTTC.

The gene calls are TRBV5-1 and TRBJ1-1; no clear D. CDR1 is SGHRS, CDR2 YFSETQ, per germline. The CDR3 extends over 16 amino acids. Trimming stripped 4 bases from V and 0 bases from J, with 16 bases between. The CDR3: CASSRGGENMNTEAFF. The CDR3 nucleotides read TGCGCCAGCAGCCGGGGTGGGGAGAATATGAACACTGAAGCTTTCTTT.

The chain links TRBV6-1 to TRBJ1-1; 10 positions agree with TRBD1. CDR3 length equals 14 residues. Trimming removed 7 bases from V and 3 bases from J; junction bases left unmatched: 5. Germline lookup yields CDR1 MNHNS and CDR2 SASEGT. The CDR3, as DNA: TGTGCCAGCACACGGACAGGGGGGGACACTGAAGCTTTCTTT. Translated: CASTRTGGDTEAFF.